This TCR beta chain appears in the sequencing data of a study of beta chain features in type 1 diabetes (dated by TCRdb to the late 2010s). Concerning the study at large: Patients and healthy donors did not differ in mean age, gender distribution, total cell number or subset yield. A total of roughly 98,000,000 sorted cells were examined across all samples, and RNA yield correlated strongly with the number of cells per subset. The study compared the TCRB repertoires of sorted circulating CD4+ T cell subsets in recently diagnosed type 1 diabetes patients with those in matched healthy donors. Regulatory and stem cell-like memory subsets were isolated from only 8 patients and roughly eight healthy donors, whereas naive and central memory subsets came from all 30 or so donors.

The entire amount of isolated RNA was reverse transcribed using the High Capacity cDNA Reverse Transcription Kit, so the sequenced TCRB transcripts were expressed ones. Deep immunoSEQ sequencing was performed on naive, central memory and regulatory T cell samples, with an average of roughly 3.6 million total reads per sample. Sorted cells were lysed in RLT buffer, and RNA was extracted using DNase-treated RNeasy Micro or Mini kits according to cell number. Each cell subset was processed on its own to prevent cross-contamination, while patient and healthy donor samples were processed together. The immunoSEQ multiplex PCR was used to amplify TCRB sequences from cDNA, generating 87-bp fragments that spanned the CDR3 region. The amplicons were sequenced using the Illumina HiSeq platform. On the study's bioinformatics: PCR bias was computationally corrected using synthetic template baselines, reads within Hamming distance 2 were collapsed, and singletons that could not be merged were discarded. Reads were aligned to IMGT to assign V, D and J genes, CDR3 length, and insertions or deletions at six rearrangement sites. Within each subset, clonotype counts were normalized to sorted cell number, after which true diversity and Gini coefficients were computed with the tcR R package. Repertoire sharing was quantified using the overlap coefficient calculated on TCRB nucleotide sequences. TCRdb's version of the immuneACCESS table is confined to in-frame rearrangements and falls short of the full clone set. An unresolved V gene accounts for under half of the shortfall where checked; the remainder is of unknown origin. From that table come the V and J calls and clone size; the DNA was used to work out D and trimming. This sample comprises about 140,000 clones, about 12% of them detected only once. The ten most abundant clones make up roughly 1.4% of the sample.

The CDR3 has 13 amino acids, counting the end cysteine and phenylalanine. The DNA shown is the 39-base CDR3, in frame from base 1. The germline V gene supplies CDR1 ENHRY and CDR2 SYGVKD. V is trimmed back by 10 bases and J by 7 bases, and the junction contains 3 bases that no gene match accounts for. From each donor, a single peripheral blood sample of approximately 120 mL on average was drawn into heparinised tubes. Using a panel that included CD45RO, CCR7, CD25, CD127, CD95 and CD27, naive, central memory, regulatory and stem cell-like memory CD4+ T cells were sorted on a BD FACSAria II. All sorted populations exceeded 95% purity. PBMCs were separated immediately by Lymphoprep density gradient centrifugation and were stained directly, without being cultured. To minimize batch effects, samples were stained and sorted in pairs, one healthy donor with one patient per experiment. Overall results and qualifications from the work: Because cDNA was sequenced instead of genomic DNA, highly expressing activated cells could be over-represented, though the groups showed no difference in activation or CD3 levels. Type 1 diabetes patients showed a moderate but significant shortening of TCRB CDR3 length in all four CD4+ subsets. The naive, central memory and regulatory TCRB repertoires appeared to resemble one another more closely among patients than among healthy donors. PCR may preferentially amplify shorter templates, but because patient and control samples were amplified and corrected together, any resulting skew would affect both groups equally. Because the HLA sub-analyses included only small numbers of individuals, any influence of HLA type on TCRB rearrangement was left unresolved. Patients with type 1 diabetes made fewer insertions and deleted more nucleotides at VDJ recombination sites, implying thymic rearrangement abnormalities.

Comment on this clone: The antigen this receptor binds is unknown. No much larger clone exists at a distance of one base, and base qualities are not known.

This sequence originates from a man between 18 and 35 years old with type 1 diabetes. This chain is built from TRBV10-3 and TRBJ1-6; TRBD1 lines up with 11 middle nucleotides. Sequencing was carried out using central memory CD4+ T cells from blood. This receptor has the CDR3 CATGQGANSPLHF. The DNA sequence reads TGTGCCACCGGACAGGGGGCCAATTCACCCCTCCACTTT.